This is a list of T cell receptor beta chains from one sample in a study of PD-1 blockade in classical Hodgkin lymphoma. Sequencing was performed with immunoSEQ multiplex PCR; in TCRdb, only in-frame clones are kept and a portion is missing. The sample yields 25,000 to 30,000 clones, roughly 78% seen once. This specimen was peripheral blood mononuclear cells (PBMCs), taken before the second cycle of nivolumab. Source of these receptors: a human donor with classical Hodgkin lymphoma. CDR3s include the opening cysteine and the closing phenylalanine or tryptophan. The order of the fields is D gene, clone size, CDR3 length, J gene, V gene, CDR3 protein, CDR3 DNA. The D gene is left open where the match is weak. Clone size appears in some rows only: once, few, many, or a class for an expanded clone.

. | . | 10 | TRBJ1-2 | TRBV25-1 | CASSEYPHTF | TGTGCCAGCAGTGAATATCCCCACACCTTC
TRBD1 | once | 14 | TRBJ1-2 | TRBV6-5 | CASTPGGSNYGYTF | TGTGCCAGCACCCCAGGGGGGTCTAACTATGGCTACACCTTC
. | . | 14 | TRBJ2-7 | TRBV4-3 | CASSQDSVGYEQYF | TGCGCCAGCAGCCAAGATTCGGTGGGTTACGAGCAGTACTTC
. | . | 14 | TRBJ1-1 | TRBV15 | CATSRTGTHTEAFF | TGTGCCACCAGCAGAACTGGGACCCACACTGAAGCTTTCTTT
. | . | 18 | TRBJ2-7 | TRBV7-8 | CASSQEVFRVIPPYEQYF | TGCGCCAGCAGCCAAGAGGTCTTTCGGGTCATCCCCCCCTACGAGCAGTACTTC
. | . | 15 | TRBJ1-2 | TRBV23-1 | CASSHPTAPGYGYTF | TGCGCCAGCAGTCACCCGACGGCGCCGGGATATGGCTACACCTTC
. | . | 16 | TRBJ2-3 | TRBV28 | CASSTLGWQGSDTQYF | TGTGCCAGCAGTACACTCGGGTGGCAGGGGTCAGATACGCAGTATTTT
TRBD1 | . | 15 | TRBJ1-6 | TRBV6-5 | CASSYIDRVRSPLHF | TGTGCCAGCAGTTATATTGACAGGGTGCGTTCACCCCTCCACTTT
. | . | 17 | TRBJ2-3 | TRBV7-7 | CASSLGTQGSSTDTQYF | TGTGCCAGCAGCTTAGGGACACAGGGAAGTAGCACAGATACGCAGTATTTT
. | . | 13 | TRBJ2-5 | TRBV30 | CAWSARGRETQYF | TGTGCCTGGAGTGCCAGGGGAAGGGAGACCCAGTACTTC
. | . | 15 | TRBJ1-6 | TRBV6-5 | CASSYSGQFNSPLHF | TGTGCCAGCAGTTACTCCGGACAGTTCAATTCACCCCTCCACTTT
. | few | 14 | TRBJ1-5 | TRBV28 | CASTRHGVNQPQHF | TGTGCCAGCACCCGCCACGGGGTAAATCAGCCCCAGCATTTT